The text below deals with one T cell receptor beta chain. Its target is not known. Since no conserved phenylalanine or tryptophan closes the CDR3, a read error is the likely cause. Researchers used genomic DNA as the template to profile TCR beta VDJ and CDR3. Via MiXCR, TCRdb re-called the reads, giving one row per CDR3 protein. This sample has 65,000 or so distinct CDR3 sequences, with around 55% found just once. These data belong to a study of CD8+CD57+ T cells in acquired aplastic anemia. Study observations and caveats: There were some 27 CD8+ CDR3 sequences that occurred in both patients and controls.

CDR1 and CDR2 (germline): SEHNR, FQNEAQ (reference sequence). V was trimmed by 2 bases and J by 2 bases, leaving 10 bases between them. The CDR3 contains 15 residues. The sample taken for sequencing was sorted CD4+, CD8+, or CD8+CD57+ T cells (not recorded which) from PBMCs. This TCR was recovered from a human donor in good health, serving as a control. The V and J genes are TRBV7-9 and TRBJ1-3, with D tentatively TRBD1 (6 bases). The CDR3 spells CASSLRGAAGNTIYL. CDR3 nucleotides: TGTGCCAGCAGCTTACGGGGGGCGGCTGGAAACACCATATATCTT.